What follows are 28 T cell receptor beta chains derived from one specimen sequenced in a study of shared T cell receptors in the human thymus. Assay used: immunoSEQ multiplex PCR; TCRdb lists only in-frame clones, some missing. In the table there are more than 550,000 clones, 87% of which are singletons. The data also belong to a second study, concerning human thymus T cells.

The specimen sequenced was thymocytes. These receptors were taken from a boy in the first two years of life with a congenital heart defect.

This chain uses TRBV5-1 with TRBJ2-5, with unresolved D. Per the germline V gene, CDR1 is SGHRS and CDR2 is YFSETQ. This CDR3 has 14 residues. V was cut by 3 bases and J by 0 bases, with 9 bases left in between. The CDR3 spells CASSSSSYQETQYF. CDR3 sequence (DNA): TGCGCCAGCAGCTCCAGTTCATACCAAGAGACCCAGTACTTC.

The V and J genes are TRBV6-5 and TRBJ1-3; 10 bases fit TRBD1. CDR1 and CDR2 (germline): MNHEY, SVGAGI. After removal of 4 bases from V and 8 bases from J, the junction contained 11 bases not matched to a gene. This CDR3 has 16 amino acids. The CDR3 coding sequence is TGTGCCAGCAGTTCGCAGACAGGGGGCGCGGAGGACACCATATATTTT. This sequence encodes CASSSQTGGAEDTIYF.

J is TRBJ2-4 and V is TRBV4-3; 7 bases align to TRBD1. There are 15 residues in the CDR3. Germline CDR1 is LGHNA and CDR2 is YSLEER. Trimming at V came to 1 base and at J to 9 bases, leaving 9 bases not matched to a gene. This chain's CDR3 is CASSQGPTGSVIQYF. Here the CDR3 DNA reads TGCGCCAGCAGCCAAGGACCGACAGGGTCAGTCATTCAGTACTTC.

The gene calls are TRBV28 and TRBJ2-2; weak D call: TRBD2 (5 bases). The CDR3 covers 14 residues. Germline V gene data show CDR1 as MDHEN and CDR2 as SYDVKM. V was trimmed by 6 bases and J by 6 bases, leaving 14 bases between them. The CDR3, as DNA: TGTGCCAGCAGCCCCAAGGAGGAACCCGGGGAGCTGTTTTTT. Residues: CASSPKEEPGELFF.

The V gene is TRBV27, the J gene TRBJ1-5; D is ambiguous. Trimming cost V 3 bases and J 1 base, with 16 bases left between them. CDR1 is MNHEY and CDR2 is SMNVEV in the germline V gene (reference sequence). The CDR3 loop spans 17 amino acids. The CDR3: CASSLGGIKDSNQPQHF. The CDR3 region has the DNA TGTGCCAGCAGTTTGGGCGGGATAAAGGACAGCAATCAGCCCCAGCATTTT.

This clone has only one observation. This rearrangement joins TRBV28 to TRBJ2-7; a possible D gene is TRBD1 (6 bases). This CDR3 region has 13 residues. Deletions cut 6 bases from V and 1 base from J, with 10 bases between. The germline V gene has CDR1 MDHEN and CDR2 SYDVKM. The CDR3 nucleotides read TGTGCCAGCAGGATCACAGGGTCCTACGAGCAGTACTTC. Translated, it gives CASRITGSYEQYF.

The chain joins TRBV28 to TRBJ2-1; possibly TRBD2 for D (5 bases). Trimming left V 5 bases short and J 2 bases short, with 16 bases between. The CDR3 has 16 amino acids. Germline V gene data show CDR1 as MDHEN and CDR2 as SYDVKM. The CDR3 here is CASSHPLADPYNEQFF. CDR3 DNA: TGTGCCAGCAGTCACCCGCTAGCCGACCCCTACAATGAGCAGTTCTTC.

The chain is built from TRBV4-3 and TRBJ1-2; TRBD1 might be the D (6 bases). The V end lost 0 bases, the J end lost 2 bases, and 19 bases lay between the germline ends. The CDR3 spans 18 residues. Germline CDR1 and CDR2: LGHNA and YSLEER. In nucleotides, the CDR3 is TGCGCCAGCAGCCAAGATTGGACCCTAGGACAGAGGAACTATGGCTACACCTTC. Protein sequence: CASSQDWTLGQRNYGYTF.

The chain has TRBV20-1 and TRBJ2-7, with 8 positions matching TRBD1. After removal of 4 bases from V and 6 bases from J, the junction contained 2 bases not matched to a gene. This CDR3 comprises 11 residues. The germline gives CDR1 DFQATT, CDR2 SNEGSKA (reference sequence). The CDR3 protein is CSAKDRGEQYF. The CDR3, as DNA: TGCAGTGCTAAAGACAGGGGCGAGCAGTACTTC.

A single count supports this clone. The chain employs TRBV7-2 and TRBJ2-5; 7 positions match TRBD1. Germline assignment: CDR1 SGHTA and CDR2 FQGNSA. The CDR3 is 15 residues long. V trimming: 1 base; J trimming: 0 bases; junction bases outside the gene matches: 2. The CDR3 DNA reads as TGTGCCAGCAGCTTAGTGACAGGGTACCAAGAGACCCAGTACTTC. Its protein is CASSLVTGYQETQYF.

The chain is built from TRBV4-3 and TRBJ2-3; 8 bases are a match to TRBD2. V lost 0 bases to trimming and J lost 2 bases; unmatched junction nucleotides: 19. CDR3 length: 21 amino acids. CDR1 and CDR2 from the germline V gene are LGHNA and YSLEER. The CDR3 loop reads CASSQESGRAPLADNTDTQYF. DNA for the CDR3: TGCGCCAGCAGCCAAGAATCGGGTCGAGCGCCACTAGCGGACAACACAGATACGCAGTATTTT.

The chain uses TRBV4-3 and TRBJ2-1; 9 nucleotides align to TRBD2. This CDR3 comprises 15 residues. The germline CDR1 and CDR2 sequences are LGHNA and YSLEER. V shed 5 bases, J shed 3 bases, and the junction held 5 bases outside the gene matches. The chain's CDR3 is CASSKGLAFYNEQFF. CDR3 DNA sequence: TGCGCCAGCAGCAAAGGACTAGCGTTCTACAATGAGCAGTTCTTC.

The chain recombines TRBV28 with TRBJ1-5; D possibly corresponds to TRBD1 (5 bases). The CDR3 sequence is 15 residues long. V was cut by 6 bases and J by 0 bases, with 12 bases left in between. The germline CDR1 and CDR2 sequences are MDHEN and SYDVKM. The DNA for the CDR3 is TGTGCCAGCAGATCTGCAGGGTATAGCAATCAGCCCCAGCATTTT. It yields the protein CASRSAGYSNQPQHF.

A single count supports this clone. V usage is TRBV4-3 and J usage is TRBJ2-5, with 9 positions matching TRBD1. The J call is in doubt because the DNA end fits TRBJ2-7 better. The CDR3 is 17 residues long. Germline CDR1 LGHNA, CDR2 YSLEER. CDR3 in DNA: TGCGCCAGCAGCCGCACCTCCGGACAGGGGAACTCCTACGAGCAGTACTTC. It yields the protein CASSRTSGQGNSYEQYF.

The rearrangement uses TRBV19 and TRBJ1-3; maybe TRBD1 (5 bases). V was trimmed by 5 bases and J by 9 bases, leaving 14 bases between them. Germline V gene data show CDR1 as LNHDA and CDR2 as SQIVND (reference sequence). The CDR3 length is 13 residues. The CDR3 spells CASSAGGGFTIYF. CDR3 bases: TGTGCCAGTAGTGCCGGCGGGGGTTTCACCATATATTTT.

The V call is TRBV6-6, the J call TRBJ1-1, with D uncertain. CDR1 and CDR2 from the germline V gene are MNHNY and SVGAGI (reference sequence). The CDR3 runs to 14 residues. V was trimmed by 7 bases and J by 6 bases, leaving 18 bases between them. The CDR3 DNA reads TGTGCCAGCACGAACCCCCCGGGTACCCCTGAAGCTTTCTTT. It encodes CASTNPPGTPEAFF.

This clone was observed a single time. Here the CDR3 reads CASSFNRVRYGYTF. CDR3 in DNA: TGTGCCAGCAGCTTCAACAGGGTGCGGTATGGCTACACCTTC. The chain employs TRBV5-6 and TRBJ1-2, with D possibly matching TRBD1 (6 bases). The CDR3 is made up of 14 amino acids. Trimming cost V 2 bases and J 5 bases, with 13 bases left between them. Looked up from germline, CDR1 is SGHDT and CDR2 is YYEEEE.

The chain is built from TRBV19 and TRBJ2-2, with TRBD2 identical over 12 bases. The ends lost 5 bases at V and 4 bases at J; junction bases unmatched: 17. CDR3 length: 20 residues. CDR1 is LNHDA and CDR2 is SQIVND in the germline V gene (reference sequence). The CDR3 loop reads CASSPPARLAGDPRTGELFF. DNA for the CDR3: TGTGCCAGTAGTCCCCCAGCTAGACTAGCGGGGGACCCGCGCACCGGGGAGCTGTTTTTT.

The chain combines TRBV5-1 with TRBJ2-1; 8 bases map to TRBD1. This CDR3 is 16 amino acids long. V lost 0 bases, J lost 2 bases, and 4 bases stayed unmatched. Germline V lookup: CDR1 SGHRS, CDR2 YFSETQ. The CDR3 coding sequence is TGCGCCAGCAGCTTGGGCGACAGGGGAACCTACAATGAGCAGTTCTTC. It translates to CASSLGDRGTYNEQFF.

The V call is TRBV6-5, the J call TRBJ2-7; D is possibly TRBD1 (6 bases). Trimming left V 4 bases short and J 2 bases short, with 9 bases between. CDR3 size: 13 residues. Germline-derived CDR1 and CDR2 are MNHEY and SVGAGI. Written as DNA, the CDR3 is TGTGCCAGCAGTTTTTACAGGGCCTACGAGCAGTACTTC. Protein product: CASSFYRAYEQYF.

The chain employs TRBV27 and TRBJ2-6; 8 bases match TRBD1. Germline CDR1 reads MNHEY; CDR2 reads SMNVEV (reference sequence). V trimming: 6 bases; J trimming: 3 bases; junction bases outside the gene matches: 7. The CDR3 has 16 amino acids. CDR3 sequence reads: CASSGRGLYGANVLTF. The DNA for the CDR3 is TGTGCCAGCAGCGGCAGGGGGCTTTATGGGGCCAACGTCCTGACTTTC.

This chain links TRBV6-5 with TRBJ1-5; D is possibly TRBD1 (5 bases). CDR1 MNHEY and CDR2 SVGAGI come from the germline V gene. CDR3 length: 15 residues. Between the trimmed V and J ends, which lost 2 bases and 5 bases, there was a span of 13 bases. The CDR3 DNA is TGTGCCAGCAGTTACGCTGCAGGGCCCTATCAGCCCCAGCATTTT. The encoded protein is CASSYAAGPYQPQHF.

CDR3 in amino acids: CASSPGQDSNQPQHF. CDR3 sequence (DNA): TGTGCCAGCAGCCCCGGACAGGATAGCAATCAGCCCCAGCATTTT. This chain links TRBV5-5 with TRBJ1-5; 7 bases agree with TRBD1. V was clipped by 4 bases and J by 0 bases; unmatched bases: 4. CDR1 is SGHKS, CDR2 YYEKEE, per germline (reference sequence). The CDR3 extends over 15 amino acids. Combining the CDR3 with reference TRBV5-5 and TRBJ1-5 gives the whole variable domain DAGVTQSPTHLIKTRGQQVTLRCSPISGHKSVSWYQQVLGQGPQFIFQYYEKEERGRGNFPDRFSARQFPNYSSELNVNALLLGDSALYLCASSPGQDSNQPQHFGDGTRLSIL.

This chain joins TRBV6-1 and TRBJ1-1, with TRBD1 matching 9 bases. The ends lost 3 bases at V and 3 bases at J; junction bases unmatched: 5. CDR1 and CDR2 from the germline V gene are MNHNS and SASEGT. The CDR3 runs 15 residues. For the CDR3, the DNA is TGTGCCAGCAGTGAGAACCGGGACAGGGACACTGAAGCTTTCTTT. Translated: CASSENRDRDTEAFF.

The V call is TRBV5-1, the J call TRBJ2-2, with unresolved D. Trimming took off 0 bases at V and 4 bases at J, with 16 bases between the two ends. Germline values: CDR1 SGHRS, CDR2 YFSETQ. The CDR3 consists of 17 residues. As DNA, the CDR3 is TGCGCCAGCAGCTTGGATGGGCAAGTCGTCTTCACCGGGGAGCTGTTTTTT. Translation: CASSLDGQVVFTGELFF.

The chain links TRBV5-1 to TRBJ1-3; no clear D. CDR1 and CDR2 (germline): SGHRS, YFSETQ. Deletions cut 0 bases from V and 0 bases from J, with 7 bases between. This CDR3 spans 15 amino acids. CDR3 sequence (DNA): TGCGCCAGCAGCTTGGAAGCAATCTCTGGAAACACCATATATTTT. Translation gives CASSLEAISGNTIYF.

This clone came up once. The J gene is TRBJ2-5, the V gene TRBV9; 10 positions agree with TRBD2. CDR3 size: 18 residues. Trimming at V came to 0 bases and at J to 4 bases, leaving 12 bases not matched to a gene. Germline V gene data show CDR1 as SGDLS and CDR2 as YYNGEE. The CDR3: CASSVGAGLAGVVETQYF. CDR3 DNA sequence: TGTGCCAGCAGCGTAGGGGCCGGCCTAGCGGGAGTTGTAGAGACCCAGTACTTC.

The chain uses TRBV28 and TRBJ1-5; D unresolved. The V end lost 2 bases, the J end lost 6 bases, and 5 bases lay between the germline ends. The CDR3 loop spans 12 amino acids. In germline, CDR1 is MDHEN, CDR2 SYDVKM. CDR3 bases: TGTGCCAGCAGTTTAGGCGGTCAGCCCCAGCATTTT. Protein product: CASSLGGQPQHF.